The next 14 T cell receptor beta chains were all read from a single sample in a study of T cell repertoires in cytomegalovirus infection. These TCRs are of unknown antigen specificity. TCRdb ran MiXCR on the reads and lists one entry per CDR3 protein. The sample includes roughly 990,000 distinct CDR3 sequences, less than 40% of them seen just once. The source was cultured CD8+ T cells from PBMCs, collected from culture after CMV antigen stimulation. These TCRs come from a human donor in good health (CMV status not recorded). Some clones in this sample may be carry-over from other donors' samples.

The chain uses TRBV9 and TRBJ1-6; D is unclear. The CDR3 is 13 amino acids. Germline V CDR1 and CDR2: SGDLS, YYNGEE. V was trimmed by 6 bases and J by 7 bases, leaving 11 bases between them. DNA for the CDR3: TGTGCCAGCACAAAGTCCGGGAATTCACCCCTCCACTTT. Amino acids: CASTKSGNSPLHF.

This clonotype was recorded many times. V and J are TRBV6-6 and TRBJ1-2; the D gene is possibly TRBD1 (5 bases). Trimming cost V 6 bases and J 0 bases, with 11 bases left between them. Germline lookup yields CDR1 MNHNY and CDR2 SVGAGI (reference sequence). The CDR3 loop spans 14 amino acids. The CDR3 DNA is TGTGCCAGCAGCCGGGACGGAACTAACTATGGCTACACCTTC. Translated, it gives CASSRDGTNYGYTF.

This chain joins TRBV12-3 or TRBV12-4 and TRBJ1-4, with D hard to call. The CDR3 has 13 amino acids. Deletions cut 6 bases from V and 8 bases from J, with 13 bases between. CDR3 coding DNA: TGTGCCAGCAGCCCGTACCGAGGGGAAAAACTGTTTTTT. Its protein product is CASSPYRGEKLFF.

The V call is TRBV2, the J call TRBJ2-7; D ambiguous. V lost 6 bases and J 5 bases, leaving 11 bases between the germline ends. This CDR3 is built from 12 residues. CDR1 SNHLY and CDR2 FYNNEI come from the germline V gene. CDR3 nucleotide sequence: TGTGCCAGCAGCCCTCTTGTGAACGAGCAGTACTTC. Translating it yields CASSPLVNEQYF.

This clonotype was counted at least ten times. The V gene is TRBV12-3 or TRBV12-4, the J gene TRBJ1-1; D gene unclear. This CDR3 region has 13 residues. V was pared by 5 bases and J by 6 bases, with 13 bases between. The CDR3 loop is CASSPAFAAEAFF. DNA for the CDR3: TGTGCCAGCAGTCCAGCTTTCGCGGCTGAAGCTTTCTTT.

This clonotype was seen only a few times. The V call is TRBV27, the J call TRBJ1-1; the D gene is possibly TRBD1 (6 bases). Trimming removed 0 bases from V and 3 bases from J, with 11 bases in between. The germline V gene has CDR1 MNHEY and CDR2 SMNVEV (reference sequence). CDR3 length: 15 residues. The CDR3 region has the DNA TGTGCCAGCAGTTTATCGTGGGGGCGGGACACTGAAGCTTTCTTT. Protein: CASSLSWGRDTEAFF.

This clonotype has a single count. This chain joins TRBV5-4 and TRBJ1-1; 8 bases agree with TRBD1. The germline V gene has CDR1 SGHNT and CDR2 YYREEE (reference sequence). The V gene end was trimmed by 4 bases and the J gene end by 8 bases; junction bases not matched to a gene: 13. The CDR3 is 15 residues long. The CDR3 DNA reads TGTGCCAGCAGCGCCCAGGGGGCGCGGGAGAGAGAAGCTTTCTTT. It encodes CASSAQGAREREAFF.

This clonotype was seen a few times. The rearrangement links TRBV27 to TRBJ2-7; 12 bases map to TRBD2. The CDR3 runs to 15 residues. Germline V lookup: CDR1 MNHEY, CDR2 SMNVEV (reference sequence). Trimming took 6 bases from V and 3 from J; bases not matched to a gene: 6. The CDR3 DNA reads as TGTGCCAGCAGCCCGCTAGCGGGGGGGATCTACGAGCAGTACGTC. Translating it yields CASSPLAGGIYEQYV.

Only a few counts were recorded for this clonotype. The CDR3 loop reads CASSQGTGRVPYEQYF. CDR3 coding DNA: TGCGCCAGCAGCCAAGGGACGGGACGAGTACCCTACGAGCAGTACTTC. This chain uses TRBV4-1 with TRBJ2-7, with D possibly being TRBD1 or TRBD2 (5 bases each). The germline V gene has CDR1 MGHRA and CDR2 YSYEKL. The CDR3 spans 16 residues. V was pared by 1 base and J by 2 bases, with 15 bases between.

This clonotype was seen a few times. The chain employs TRBV7-6 and TRBJ2-7, with D perhaps matching TRBD2 (5 bases). The V end lost 1 base, the J end lost 1 base, and 8 bases lay between the germline ends. Germline CDR1 is SGHVS and CDR2 is FNYEAQ. CDR3 length equals 14 residues. CDR3 in DNA: TGTGCCAGCAGCTTAGAAGGACTTTCCTACGAGCAGTACTTC. It translates to CASSLEGLSYEQYF.

There are a few counts of this clonotype. In DNA form, the CDR3 reads TGTGCCAGCAGTGATGCGGGGTTGGGCAATCAGCCCCAGCATTTT. Its protein product is CASSDAGLGNQPQHF. The V call is TRBV6-1, the J call TRBJ1-5; the D is unclear. Germline V gene data show CDR1 as MNHNS and CDR2 as SASEGT. V lost 3 bases, J lost 2 bases, and 11 bases lay in between. This CDR3 spans 15 amino acids.

This clonotype turned up a few times. The chain has TRBV19 and TRBJ2-7, with TRBD1 matching over 7 bases. The V and J ends lost 5 bases and 6 bases, in that order; junction bases with no gene match: 4. This CDR3 has 12 amino acids. Germline V gives CDR1 LNHDA, CDR2 SQIVND (reference sequence). In DNA, the CDR3 is TGTGCCAGTAGTTCAGACAGGGTCGAGCAGTACTTC. Its translation: CASSSDRVEQYF.

In this sample, this clonotype turned up many times. The J gene is TRBJ1-2, the V gene TRBV6-1; 7 bases are a match to TRBD1. V lost 3 bases and J lost 5; bases outside the gene matches: 3. Germline V gene sequence: CDR1 MNHNS, CDR2 SASEGT. This CDR3 region has 13 residues. CDR3 loop: CASSEGTAYGYTF. The DNA of the CDR3 is TGTGCCAGCAGTGAGGGGACAGCATATGGCTACACCTTC.

The chain employs TRBV27 and TRBJ1-2, with 7 bases lining up with TRBD1. Germline assignment: CDR1 MNHEY and CDR2 SMNVEV (reference sequence). The V gene end was trimmed by 5 bases and the J gene end by 6 bases; junction bases not matched to a gene: 9. The CDR3 has 14 amino acids. The CDR3 region is CASSPMYRGDGYTF. DNA for the CDR3: TGTGCCAGCAGTCCCATGTACAGGGGAGATGGCTACACCTTC.